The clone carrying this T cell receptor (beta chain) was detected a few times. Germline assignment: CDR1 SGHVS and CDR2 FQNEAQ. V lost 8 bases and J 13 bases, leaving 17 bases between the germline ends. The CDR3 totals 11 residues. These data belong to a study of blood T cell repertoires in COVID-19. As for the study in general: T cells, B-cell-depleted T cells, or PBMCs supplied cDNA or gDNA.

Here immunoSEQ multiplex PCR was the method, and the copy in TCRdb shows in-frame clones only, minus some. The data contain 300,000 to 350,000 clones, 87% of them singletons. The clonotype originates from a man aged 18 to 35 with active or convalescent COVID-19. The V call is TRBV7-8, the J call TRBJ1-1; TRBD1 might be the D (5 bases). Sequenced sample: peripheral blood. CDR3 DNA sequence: TGTGCCAGCCAGGGTGGGATTTTGGTTTTCTTT. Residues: CASQGGILVFF.